Listed below are T cell receptor beta chains from one sample, sequenced in a study of T cells in localized non-small cell lung cancer. The data were produced by immunoSEQ multiplex PCR, yet TCRdb's version contains in-frame clones alone and is incomplete. The table includes tens of thousands of clones, around nine tenths detected once. The sequences come from peripheral blood, collected before any cancer treatment. These receptor sequences come from a female donor older than 55 with stage III squamous cell lung carcinoma. Each CDR3 is given with its conserved first and last residue. D genes are given only for firm matches. Not every row has a clone size; where given, it reads once, few, many or a size class.

v_gene,abundance,j_gene,d_gene,CDR3aa,CDR3nt
TRBV19,.,TRBJ2-2,.,CASLTGSGVGELFF,TGTGCCAGCCTAACAGGGTCGGGGGTCGGGGAGCTGTTTTTT
TRBV28,.,TRBJ2-5,.,CASRPPSYQETQYF,TGTGCCAGCAGGCCTCCATCGTACCAAGAGACCCAGTACTTC
TRBV28,once,TRBJ1-4,.,CASSEQAITNEKLFF,TGTGCCAGCTCAGAGCAGGCCATAACTAATGAAAAACTGTTTTTT
TRBV28,.,TRBJ1-2,.,CASRGGDGGYTF,TGTGCCAGCAGAGGAGGGGACGGTGGCTACACCTTC
TRBV28,.,TRBJ2-3,TRBD2,CASRMTSGASPDTQYF,TGTGCCAGCAGGATGACTAGCGGGGCTTCTCCAGATACGCAGTATTTT
TRBV27,.,TRBJ2-4,TRBD1,CASSRSDRGRDIQYF,TGTGCCAGCAGTCGGTCCGACAGGGGCAGGGACATTCAGTACTTC
TRBV7-9,.,TRBJ2-1,.,CASSLYPGAGEQFF,TGTGCCAGCAGCTTATATCCGGGGGCTGGTGAGCAGTTCTTC
TRBV7-9,.,TRBJ2-5,.,CASSLAPETQYF,TGTGCCAGCAGCTTAGCCCCCGAGACCCAGTACTTC
TRBV7-2,.,TRBJ2-2,TRBD1,CASSLARQGEVNTGELFF,TGTGCCAGCAGCTTAGCGCGACAGGGGGAGGTGAACACCGGGGAGCTGTTTTTT
TRBV5-6,.,TRBJ2-3,.,CASSGRPGDTQYF,TGTGCCAGCAGCGGCCGGCCCGGGGATACGCAGTATTTT
TRBV6-6,.,TRBJ2-6,.,CASRRGTGANVLTF,TGTGCCAGCAGACGGGGGACTGGGGCCAACGTCCTGACTTTC
TRBV4-1,.,TRBJ1-1,.,CASSQEGVDTEAFF,TGCGCCAGCAGCCAAGAAGGTGTAGACACTGAAGCTTTCTTT
TRBV9,.,TRBJ2-6,.,CASSDSTGLSSSGANVLTF,TGTGCCAGCAGCGACTCCACAGGGCTATCAAGCTCTGGGGCCAACGTCCTGACTTTC
TRBV11-2,.,TRBJ2-5,TRBD2,CASSLLAGGGETQYF,TGTGCCAGCAGCTTACTAGCGGGGGGAGGAGAGACCCAGTACTTC
TRBV5-1,.,TRBJ1-1,.,CASKGETEAFF,TGCGCCAGCAAGGGGGAGACTGAAGCTTTCTTT
TRBV28,.,TRBJ2-1,TRBD2,CASSFGLAGGEQFF,TGTGCCAGCAGTTTTGGTCTAGCGGGAGGTGAGCAGTTCTTC
TRBV15,.,TRBJ2-3,TRBD2,CATSRASRIAGGGADTQYF,TGTGCCACCAGCAGAGCCTCGAGGATAGCGGGGGGAGGGGCAGATACGCAGTATTTT